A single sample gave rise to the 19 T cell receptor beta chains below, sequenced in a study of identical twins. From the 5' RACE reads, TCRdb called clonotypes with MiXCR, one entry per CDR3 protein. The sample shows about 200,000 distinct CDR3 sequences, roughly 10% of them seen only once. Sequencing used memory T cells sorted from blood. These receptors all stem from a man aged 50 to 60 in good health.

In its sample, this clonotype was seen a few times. CDR3 nucleotide sequence: TGTGCCAGCAGTCGCGACAGGGGAAATCAGCCCCAGCATTTT. Protein product: CASSRDRGNQPQHF. The chain uses TRBV2 and TRBJ1-5, with TRBD1 identical over 8 bases. Trimming cost V 5 bases and J 4 bases; bases outside gene matches: 4. Germline loops: CDR1 SNHLY, CDR2 FYNNEI. The CDR3 consists of 14 residues.

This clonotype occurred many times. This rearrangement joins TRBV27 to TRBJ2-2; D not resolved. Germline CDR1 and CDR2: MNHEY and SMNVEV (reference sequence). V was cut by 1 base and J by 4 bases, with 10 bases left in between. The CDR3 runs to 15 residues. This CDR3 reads CASSLFPLGTGELFF. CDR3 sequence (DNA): TGTGCCAGCAGTTTATTTCCTCTGGGCACCGGGGAGCTGTTTTTT.

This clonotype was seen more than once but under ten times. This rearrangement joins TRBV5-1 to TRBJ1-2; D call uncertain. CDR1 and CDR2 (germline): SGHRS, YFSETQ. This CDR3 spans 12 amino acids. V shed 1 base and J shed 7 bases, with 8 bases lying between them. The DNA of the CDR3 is TGCGCCAGCAGCTTGTACGGGTTTGGCTACACCTTC. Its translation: CASSLYGFGYTF.

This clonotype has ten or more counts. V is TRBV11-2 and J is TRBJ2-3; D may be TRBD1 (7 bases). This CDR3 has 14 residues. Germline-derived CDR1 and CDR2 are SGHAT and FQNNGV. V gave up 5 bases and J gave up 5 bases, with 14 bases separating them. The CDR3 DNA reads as TGTGCCAGCAGCAAGAGACAGGGAGGAGATACGCAGTATTTT. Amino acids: CASSKRQGGDTQYF.

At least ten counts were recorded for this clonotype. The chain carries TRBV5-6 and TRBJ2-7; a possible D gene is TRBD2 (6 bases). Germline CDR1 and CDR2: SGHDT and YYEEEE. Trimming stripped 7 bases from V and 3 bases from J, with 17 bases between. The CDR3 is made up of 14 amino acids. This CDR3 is CASERRDGHYEQYF. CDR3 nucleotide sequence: TGTGCCAGCGAAAGGAGGGACGGGCACTACGAGCAGTACTTC. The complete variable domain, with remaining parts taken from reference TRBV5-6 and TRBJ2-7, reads DAGVTQSPTHLIKTRGQQVTLRCSPKSGHDTVSWYQQALGQGPQFIFQYYEEEERQRGNFPDRFSGHQFPNYSSELNVNALLLGDSALYLCASERRDGHYEQYFGPGTRLTVT.

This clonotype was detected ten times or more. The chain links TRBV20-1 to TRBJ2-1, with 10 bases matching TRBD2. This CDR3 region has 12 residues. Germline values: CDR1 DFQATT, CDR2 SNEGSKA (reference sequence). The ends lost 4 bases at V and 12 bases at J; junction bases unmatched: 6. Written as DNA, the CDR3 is TGCAGTGCTACCCAACTAGCGGGAAGGCAGTTCTTC. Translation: CSATQLAGRQFF.

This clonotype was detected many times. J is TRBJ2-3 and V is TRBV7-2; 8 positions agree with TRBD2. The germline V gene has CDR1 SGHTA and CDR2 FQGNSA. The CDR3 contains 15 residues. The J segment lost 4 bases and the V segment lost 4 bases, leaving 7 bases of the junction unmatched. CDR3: CASSSLAGSPDTQYF. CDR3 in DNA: TGTGCCAGCAGCTCCTTAGCGGGAAGTCCAGATACGCAGTATTTT.

The CDR3 spells CASSGQKGDYNEQFF. In nucleotides, the CDR3 is TGTGCCAGCAGTGGCCAGAAAGGAGACTACAATGAGCAGTTCTTC. The chain links TRBV6-4 to TRBJ2-1; D ambiguous. The CDR3 sequence is 15 residues long. V was trimmed by 4 bases and J by 3 bases, leaving 13 bases between them. From germline, CDR1 is MRHNA and CDR2 SNTAGT.

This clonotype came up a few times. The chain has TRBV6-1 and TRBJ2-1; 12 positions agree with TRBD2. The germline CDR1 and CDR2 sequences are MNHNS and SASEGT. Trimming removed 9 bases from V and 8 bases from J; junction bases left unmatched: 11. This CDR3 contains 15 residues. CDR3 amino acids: CASALLAGGGYEQFF. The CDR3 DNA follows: TGTGCCAGTGCCCTTCTAGCGGGAGGGGGCTATGAGCAGTTCTTC.

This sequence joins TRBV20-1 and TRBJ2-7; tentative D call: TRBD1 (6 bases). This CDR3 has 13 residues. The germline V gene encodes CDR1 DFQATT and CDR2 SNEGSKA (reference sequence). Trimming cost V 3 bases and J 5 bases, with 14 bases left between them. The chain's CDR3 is CSASTGFKDEQYF. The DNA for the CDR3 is TGCAGTGCTAGTACAGGGTTTAAGGACGAGCAGTACTTC.

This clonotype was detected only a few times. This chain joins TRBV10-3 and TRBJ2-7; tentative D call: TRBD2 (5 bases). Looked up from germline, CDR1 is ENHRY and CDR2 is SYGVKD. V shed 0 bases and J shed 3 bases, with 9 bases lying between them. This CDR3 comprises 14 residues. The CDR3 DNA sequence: TGTGCCATCAGTGAGTCAGCTAGCAGCTACGAGCAGTACTTC. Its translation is CAISESASSYEQYF.

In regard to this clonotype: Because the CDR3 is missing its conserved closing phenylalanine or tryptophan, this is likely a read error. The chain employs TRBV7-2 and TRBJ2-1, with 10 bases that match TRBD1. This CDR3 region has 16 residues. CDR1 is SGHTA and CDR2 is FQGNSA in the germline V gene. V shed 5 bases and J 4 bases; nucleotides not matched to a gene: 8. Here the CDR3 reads CASSKSRDRGYNEQFL. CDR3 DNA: TGTGCCAGCAGCAAATCCCGGGACAGGGGTTACAATGAGCAGTTCCTC.

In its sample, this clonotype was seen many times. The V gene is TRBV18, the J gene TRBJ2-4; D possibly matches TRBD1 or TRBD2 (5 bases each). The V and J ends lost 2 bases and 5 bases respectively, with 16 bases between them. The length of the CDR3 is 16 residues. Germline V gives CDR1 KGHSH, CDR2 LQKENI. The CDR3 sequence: CASSPRSSLGENIQYF. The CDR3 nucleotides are TGTGCCAGCTCACCAAGGTCGTCTCTGGGGGAAAACATTCAGTACTTC.

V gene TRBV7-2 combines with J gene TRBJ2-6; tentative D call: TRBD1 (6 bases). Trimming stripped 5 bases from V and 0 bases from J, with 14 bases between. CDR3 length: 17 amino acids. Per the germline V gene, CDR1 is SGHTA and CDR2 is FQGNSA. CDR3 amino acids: CASSRTEFFSGANVLTF. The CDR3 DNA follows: TGTGCCAGCAGCCGGACAGAGTTTTTCTCTGGGGCCAACGTCCTGACTTTC.

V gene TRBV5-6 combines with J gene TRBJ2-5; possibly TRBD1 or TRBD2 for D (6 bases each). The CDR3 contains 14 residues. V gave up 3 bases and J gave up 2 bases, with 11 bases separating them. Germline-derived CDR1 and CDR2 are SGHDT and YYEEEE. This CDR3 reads CASSWGDTQETQYF. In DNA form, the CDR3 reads TGTGCCAGCAGCTGGGGGGACACACAAGAGACCCAGTACTTC.

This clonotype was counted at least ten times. DNA for the CDR3: TGTGCCAGCAGCGCATCTAGGGGTGAGCAGTTCTTC. Translation gives CASSASRGEQFF. The chain has TRBV7-2 and TRBJ2-1, with D possibly being TRBD1 (5 bases). The CDR3 contains 12 residues. Germline CDR1 and CDR2: SGHTA and FQGNSA. V gave up 5 bases and J gave up 9 bases, with 11 bases separating them.

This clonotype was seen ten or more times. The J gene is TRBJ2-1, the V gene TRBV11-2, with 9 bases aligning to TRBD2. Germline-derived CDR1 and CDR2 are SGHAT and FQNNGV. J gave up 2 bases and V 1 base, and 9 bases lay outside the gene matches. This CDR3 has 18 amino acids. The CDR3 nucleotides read TGTGCCAGCAGCTTAGTTGGCGGGGGGGCCCCTCCCTACAATGAGCAGTTCTTC. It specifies CASSLVGGGAPPYNEQFF.

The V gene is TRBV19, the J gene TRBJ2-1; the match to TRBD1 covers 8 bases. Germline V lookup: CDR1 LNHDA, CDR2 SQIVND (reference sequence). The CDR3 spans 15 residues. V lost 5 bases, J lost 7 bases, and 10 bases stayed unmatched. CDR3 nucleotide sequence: TGTGCCAGTAGTTCCCAGGGGGCCTTTGGGAATGAGCAGTTCTTC. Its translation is CASSSQGAFGNEQFF. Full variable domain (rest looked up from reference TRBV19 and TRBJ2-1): DGGITQSPKYLFRKEGQNVTLSCEQNLNHDAMYWYRQDPGQGLRLIYYSQIVNDFQKGDIAEGYSVSREKKESFPLTVTSAQKNPTAFYLCASSSQGAFGNEQFFGPGTRLTVL.

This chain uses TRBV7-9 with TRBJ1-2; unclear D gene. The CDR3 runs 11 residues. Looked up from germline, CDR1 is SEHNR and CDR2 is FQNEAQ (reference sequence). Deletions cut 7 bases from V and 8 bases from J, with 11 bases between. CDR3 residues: CASNLMGGYTF. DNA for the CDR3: TGTGCCAGCAACTTGATGGGGGGCTACACCTTC.